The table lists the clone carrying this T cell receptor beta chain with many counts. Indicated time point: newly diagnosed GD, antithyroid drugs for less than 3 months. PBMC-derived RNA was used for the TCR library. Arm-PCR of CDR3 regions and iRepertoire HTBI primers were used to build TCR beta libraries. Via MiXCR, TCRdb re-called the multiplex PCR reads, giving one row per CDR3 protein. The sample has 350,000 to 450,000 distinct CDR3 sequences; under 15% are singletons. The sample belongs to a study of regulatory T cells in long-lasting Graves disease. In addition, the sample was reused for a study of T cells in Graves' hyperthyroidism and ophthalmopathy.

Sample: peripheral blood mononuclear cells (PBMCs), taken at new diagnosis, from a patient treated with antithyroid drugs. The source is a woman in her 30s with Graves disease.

Here the CDR3 DNA reads TGCGCCAGCAGCTGGGGGGACATGAACACTGAAGCTTTCTTT. It specifies CASSWGDMNTEAFF. This sequence joins TRBV5-1 and TRBJ1-1; a weak D match, TRBD1 (6 bases). With 3 bases removed from V and 0 bases from J, the gap between germline ends came to 9 bases. The length of the CDR3 is 14 residues. Germline values: CDR1 SGHRS, CDR2 YFSETQ. Looking up the rest from reference TRBV5-1 and TRBJ1-1 gives the full variable domain: KAGVTQTPRYLIKTRGQQVTLSCSPISGHRSVSWYQQTPGQGLQFLFEYFSETQRNKGNFPGRFSGRQFSNSRSEMNVSTLELGDSALYLCASSWGDMNTEAFFGQGTRLTVV.